This TCR beta chain was found in a study of cytomegalovirus exposure and HLA in healthy donors. Overall study: Most genotyped donors, 65% to 90% of 398, had Caucasian-associated genetic ancestry. Study results and limitations: Upon later analysis, TCR association rates were observed to vary by HLA locus, being highest for DRB1 and lowest for HLA-C. There were several of the most significant clusters that appeared linked to common viral pathogens in a later analysis.

The donors (healthy individuals) were bone marrow donors. CDR3 length: 19 amino acids. Trimming pared 9 bases from V and 5 bases from J, leaving 29 bases between. The V gene's germline CDR1 is MNHEY and CDR2 SMNVEV (reference sequence). Researchers ran the PCR with 60 Vbeta and 13 Jbeta primers. Produced via immunoSEQ multiplex PCR; TCRdb's table is partial and in-frame only. The data hold approximately 150,000 clones, with approximately 80% observed a single time. As regards this clone: The antigen is not known.

The rearrangement uses TRBV27 and TRBJ1-6; D might be TRBD1 (6 bases). The sample taken for sequencing was PBMCs. This sequence was found in a woman between 18 and 29 years old in good health and CMV-seropositive. The CDR3 DNA is TGTGCCAGAGGAAATCTTTCCCTTTGGACTGCAGGGGATAATTCACCCCTCCACTTT. It specifies CARGNLSLWTAGDNSPLHF.